These 19 T cell receptor beta chains were all obtained from the same sample, sequenced in a study of blood T cell repertoires in COVID-19. The table came from immunoSEQ multiplex PCR; TCRdb's copy has only in-frame clones and leaves some out. The repertoire holds about 460,000 clones, with less than 90% as singletons. The sequenced sample was PBMCs or T cells enriched from blood (not recorded which). Receptors originate from a woman aged 55-70 years who had recovered from COVID-19.

V gene TRBV2 combines with J gene TRBJ1-5; 8 bases match TRBD1. The germline V gene encodes CDR1 SNHLY and CDR2 FYNNEI. The length of the CDR3 is 15 residues. Trimming at V came to 6 bases and at J to 7 bases, leaving 11 bases not matched to a gene. CDR3 residues: CASRELGQGRQPQHF. The CDR3 region has the DNA TGTGCCAGCAGGGAACTTGGACAGGGTCGCCAGCCCCAGCATTTT.

The rearrangement links TRBV7-6 to TRBJ2-3; TRBD2 aligns across 7 bases. CDR1 is SGHVS, CDR2 FNYEAQ, per germline. Trimming cost V 2 bases and J 2 bases; bases outside gene matches: 7. This CDR3 has 16 amino acids. The CDR3 DNA reads as TGTGCCAGCAGCTTATTTGCGGGGGAGTTCACAGATACGCAGTATTTT. Translating it yields CASSLFAGEFTDTQYF.

This chain uses TRBV9 with TRBJ2-3, with 7 bases that match TRBD2. In germline, CDR1 is SGDLS, CDR2 YYNGEE. Losses at the gene ends were 4 bases for V and 1 base for J; bases not matched to a gene: 9. CDR3 length: 16 amino acids. The CDR3 region is CASSLGRRGGTDTQYF. In DNA form, the CDR3 reads TGTGCCAGCAGCTTAGGAAGACGGGGGGGCACAGATACGCAGTATTTT. Variable domain in full (rest from reference TRBV9 and TRBJ2-3): DSGVTQTPKHLITATGQRVTLRCSPRSGDLSVYWYQQSLDQGLQFLIQYYNGEERAKGNILERFSAQQFPDLHSELNLSSLELGDSALYFCASSLGRRGGTDTQYFGPGTRLTVL.

The chain couples TRBV3-1 (or the pseudogene TRBV3-2) to TRBJ2-7; possible D gene TRBD1, 5 bases. The germline V and J ends were trimmed by 1 base and 7 bases, with 17 bases remaining between them. CDR3 length: 15 residues. Per germline, CDR1 LGHDT and CDR2 YNNKEL (reference sequence). CDR3: CASSQGKGLLGEQYF. CDR3 nucleotide sequence: TGTGCCAGCAGCCAAGGAAAGGGGCTCCTCGGAGAGCAGTACTTC.

The chain has TRBV6-4 and TRBJ1-1; the D is unclear. The CDR3 extends over 13 amino acids. Trimming removed 6 bases from V and 2 bases from J, with 10 bases in between. Germline values: CDR1 MRHNA, CDR2 SNTAGT. The CDR3 nucleotides read TGTGCCAGCAGCCTCTTTCCCAACACTGAAGCTTTCTTT. This codes for CASSLFPNTEAFF.

This rearrangement joins TRBV7-8 to TRBJ1-5, with a weak D call TRBD1 (6 bases). With 1 base removed from V and 7 bases from J, the gap between germline ends came to 17 bases. Germline values: CDR1 SGHVS, CDR2 FQNEAQ. The CDR3 loop spans 16 amino acids. The CDR3 region is CASSLGGDRRYQPQHF. The CDR3 coding sequence is TGTGCCAGCAGCTTAGGGGGAGACAGGAGATACCAGCCCCAGCATTTT.

The J gene is TRBJ1-2, the V gene TRBV2, with D possibly TRBD1 on 5 matching bases. The V gene's germline CDR1 is SNHLY and CDR2 FYNNEI. The CDR3 covers 13 residues. The V gene lost 6 bases and the J gene lost 8 bases, with 16 bases spanning the gap. The CDR3 region is CASSPQGMRGYTF. The CDR3 coding sequence is TGTGCCAGCAGCCCCCAGGGAATGAGGGGCTACACCTTC. Full variable domain (missing parts from reference TRBV2 and TRBJ1-2): EPEVTQTPSHQVTQMGQEVILRCVPISNHLYFYWYRQILGQKVEFLVSFYNNEISEKSEIFDDQFSVERPDGSNFTLKIRSTKLEDSAMYFCASSPQGMRGYTFGSGTRLTVV.

This CDR3 reads CASSLGLAGGHTGELFF. CDR3 in DNA: TGTGCCAGCAGCTTAGGACTAGCGGGGGGGCACACCGGGGAGCTGTTTTTT. This sequence joins TRBV13 and TRBJ2-2; TRBD2 matches 13 bases. This CDR3 is 17 amino acids long. V gave up 0 bases and J gave up 3 bases; unmatched junction bases: 1. The germline V gene encodes CDR1 PRHDT and CDR2 FYEKMQ (reference sequence).

This clone has only a few counts. V usage is TRBV5-1 and J usage is TRBJ2-7; tentatively, D is TRBD1 (5 bases). V was clipped by 8 bases and J by 0 bases, with 15 bases between them. The germline V gene encodes CDR1 SGHRS and CDR2 YFSETQ. This CDR3 comprises 14 residues. This CDR3 is CASGPEDNSYEQYF. The DNA for the CDR3 is TGCGCCAGTGGCCCTGAGGACAACTCCTACGAGCAGTACTTC.

The rearrangement joins TRBV18 to TRBJ1-5; D is ambiguous. Germline CDR1 and CDR2: KGHSH and LQKENI. Trimming took 5 bases from V and 6 from J, leaving 8 bases between them. The CDR3 runs 12 residues. The CDR3 is CASSAGGQPQHF. The CDR3, as DNA: TGTGCCAGCTCAGCGGGAGGTCAGCCCCAGCATTTT.

The chain joins TRBV6-5 to TRBJ1-1; D ambiguous. The V gene lost 0 bases and the J gene lost 2 bases, with 7 bases spanning the gap. The CDR3 totals 14 residues. The germline V gene encodes CDR1 MNHEY and CDR2 SVGAGI. CDR3 in amino acids: CASSYSLLNTEAFF. The CDR3 region has the DNA TGTGCCAGCAGTTACTCCCTACTTAACACTGAAGCTTTCTTT.

The chain uses TRBV15 and TRBJ2-3, with 8 bases aligning to TRBD2. Germline lookup yields CDR1 LNHNV and CDR2 YYDKDF (reference sequence). CDR3 length: 15 residues. The junction had 8 bases not matched to a gene; V was cut back by 3 bases and J by 6 bases. The CDR3 DNA sequence: TGTGCCACCAGCAGCCTAGCGGGCCCCGGCGATACGCAGTATTTT. Residues: CATSSLAGPGDTQYF.

The V and J genes are TRBV24-1 and TRBJ1-4; 9 bases agree with TRBD1. The V gene's germline CDR1 is KGHDR and CDR2 SFDVKD. V shed 4 bases and J 6 bases; nucleotides not matched to a gene: 8. This CDR3 is 16 amino acids long. CDR3 sequence (DNA): TGTGCCACCAGTGACGCCGGACAGGGGACCTATGAAAAACTGTTTTTT. Translating it yields CATSDAGQGTYEKLFF.

The chain is built from TRBV28 and TRBJ1-3; the match to TRBD1 covers 8 bases. Germline lookup yields CDR1 MDHEN and CDR2 SYDVKM. CDR3 length: 16 residues. Trimming at V came to 4 bases and at J to 0 bases, leaving 5 bases not matched to a gene. CDR3 nucleotide sequence: TGTGCCAGCAGTTATGGGACAGGAGTCTCTGGAAACACCATATATTTT. Its translation: CASSYGTGVSGNTIYF.

The V and J genes are TRBV12-3 or TRBV12-4 and TRBJ1-4, with D uncertain. Trimming removed 7 bases at V and 8 bases at J, with 11 bases between. There are 12 residues in the CDR3. This CDR3 is CASTYSGEKLFF. The CDR3 region has the DNA TGTGCCAGCACCTACTCGGGGGAAAAACTGTTTTTT.

This clone appeared a few times. DNA for the CDR3: TGTGCCAGCAGCTTAGGACTAGGAAACGAGCAGTACTTC. Translated: CASSLGLGNEQYF. The rearrangement uses TRBV5-4 and TRBJ2-7; 7 nucleotides match TRBD2. Germline CDR1 and CDR2: SGHNT and YYREEE (reference sequence). The V and J ends lost 2 bases and 5 bases, in that order; junction bases with no gene match: 4. CDR3 length: 13 residues.

The V gene is TRBV3-1 (or the pseudogene TRBV3-2), the J gene TRBJ2-4; 9 bases agree with TRBD2. The V and J ends lost 0 bases and 2 bases, in that order; junction bases with no gene match: 5. The CDR3 totals 17 residues. Germline values: CDR1 LGHDT, CDR2 YNNKEL (reference sequence). CDR3 region: CASSQDGLAGPKNIQYF. The CDR3 DNA reads TGTGCCAGCAGCCAAGATGGGCTAGCGGGGCCCAAAAACATTCAGTACTTC.

The chain carries TRBV5-6 and TRBJ1-6; the match to TRBD1 covers 7 bases. There are 13 residues in the CDR3. After removal of 4 bases from V and 9 bases from J, the junction contained 4 bases not matched to a gene. Germline V gene data show CDR1 as SGHDT and CDR2 as YYEEEE. Written as DNA, the CDR3 is TGTGCCAGCAGCCGCGACAGGGTTTCACCCCTCCACTTT. It specifies CASSRDRVSPLHF.

The J gene is TRBJ1-6, the V gene TRBV2; TRBD1 matches at 10 bases. The junction had 7 bases not matched to a gene; V was cut back by 4 bases and J by 10 bases. The length of the CDR3 is 15 residues. CDR1 is SNHLY and CDR2 is FYNNEI in the germline V gene. In nucleotides, the CDR3 is TGTGCCAGCAGTGCCGGGACAGGGGTGGTATCACCCCTCCACTTT. It encodes CASSAGTGVVSPLHF.